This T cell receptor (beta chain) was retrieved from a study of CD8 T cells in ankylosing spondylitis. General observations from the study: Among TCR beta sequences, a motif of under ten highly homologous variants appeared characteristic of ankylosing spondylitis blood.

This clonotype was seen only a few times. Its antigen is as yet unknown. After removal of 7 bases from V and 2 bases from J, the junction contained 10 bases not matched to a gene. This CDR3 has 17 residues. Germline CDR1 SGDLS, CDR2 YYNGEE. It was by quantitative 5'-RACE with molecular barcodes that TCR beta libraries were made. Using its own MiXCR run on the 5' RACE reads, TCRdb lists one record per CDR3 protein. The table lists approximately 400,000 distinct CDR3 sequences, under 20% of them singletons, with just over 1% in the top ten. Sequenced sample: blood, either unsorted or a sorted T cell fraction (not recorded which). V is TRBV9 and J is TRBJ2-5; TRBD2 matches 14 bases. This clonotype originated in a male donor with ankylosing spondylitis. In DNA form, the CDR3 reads TGTGCCAGCGCGAGGGGGACTAGCGGGGGACAACAAGAGACCCAGTACTTC. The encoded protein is CASARGTSGGQQETQYF.